This T cell receptor beta chain was obtained from a study of cytomegalovirus exposure and HLA in healthy donors. Broader study findings: In a later analysis, at a false discovery rate of 0.05, roughly 17,000 TCR beta sequences matched HLA alleles. Earlier findings revealed that most TCR beta V segments proved productive either about 87% or about 30% of the time.

The PCR contained 60 Vbeta and 13 Jbeta primers. Produced via immunoSEQ multiplex PCR; TCRdb's table is partial and in-frame only. Of about 210,000 clones detected, roughly 80% appear once; the ten largest clones hold about 3.1%. This CDR3 comprises 17 residues. The V segment lost 4 bases and the J segment 3 bases; nucleotides outside the gene matches: 8. From germline, CDR1 is SGHNT and CDR2 YYREEE (reference sequence). With regard to this clone: No antigen is known for it.

Sequences were obtained from PBMCs. The chain carries TRBV5-4 and TRBJ1-3, with TRBD1 identical over 12 bases. The receptor's source is a man aged 25 to 40 in good health and CMV-seronegative. The CDR3 DNA follows: TGTGCCAGCAGCGGGGGGGGGACAGGGGGCGTTGGAAACACCATATATTTT. Translating it yields CASSGGGTGGVGNTIYF.